Following are 7 T cell receptor beta chains from one sample sequenced in a study of shared clonotypes between healthy human individuals (dated by TCRdb to the early 2020s). The library was prepared using the immunoSEQ multiplex PCR assay. TCRdb's version of the immuneACCESS table is confined to in-frame rearrangements and falls short of the full clone set. An unresolved V gene accounts for under half of the shortfall where checked; the remainder is of unknown origin. This sample has millions of clones in its table, and roughly 94% of those were observed once. The leading ten clones occupy more than 0.1% of the sample. Sequencing used naive CD4+ T cells sorted from blood. Interpreted using the paper, the cell subset or site label stands for: CD45RA+ positively selected. The receptors come from a man between 18 and 29 years old in good health.

This clone has only one observation. This chain uses TRBV5-1 with TRBJ1-1; D uncertain. Germline V gene data show CDR1 as SGHRS and CDR2 as YFSETQ. The CDR3 runs 13 residues. Deletions cut 2 bases from V and 6 bases from J, with 11 bases between. The CDR3 reads CASSFDQVAEAFF. The CDR3 DNA reads as TGCGCCAGCAGCTTCGATCAGGTCGCTGAAGCTTTCTTT.

The rearrangement links TRBV6-1 to TRBJ1-2; D is unclear. The V end was cut by 8 bases, the J end by 2 bases, with 18 bases between. The CDR3 is 15 amino acids. CDR1 is MNHNS, CDR2 SASEGT, per germline. CDR3 loop: CASQSGKLGNYGYTF. The CDR3 DNA follows: TGTGCCAGCCAATCTGGAAAACTCGGGAACTATGGCTACACCTTC.

The genes are TRBV6-1 and TRBJ1-1, with D possibly TRBD1 on 6 matching bases. Trimming removed 3 bases from V and 10 bases from J, with 12 bases in between. Germline assignment: CDR1 MNHNS and CDR2 SASEGT. This CDR3 region has 12 residues. This CDR3 reads CASSDVDRRAFF. The CDR3 DNA is TGTGCCAGCAGTGATGTAGACAGGCGAGCTTTCTTT.

The chain couples TRBV7-9 to TRBJ1-1; D is perhaps TRBD1 (5 bases). Germline V gene sequence: CDR1 SEHNR, CDR2 FQNEAQ (reference sequence). V shed 5 bases and J shed 0 bases, with 19 bases lying between them. The CDR3 sequence is 17 residues long. This chain's CDR3 is CASSKDRKQLLNTEAFF. The CDR3, as DNA: TGTGCCAGCAGCAAAGACAGAAAACAACTCTTGAACACTGAAGCTTTCTTT.

With regard to this clone: At one end the junction does not follow the germline gene, possibly because of a read error. This rearrangement joins TRBV9 to TRBJ1-2; D remains unclear. The CDR3 length is 11 residues. Germline CDR1 is SGDLS and CDR2 is YYNGEE. Here the CDR3 reads CASSTTSQVFF. In DNA, the CDR3 is TGTGCCAGCAGTACAACTTCACAAGTCTTCTTC.

This clone was seen only once. The rearrangement links TRBV7-9 to TRBJ1-1; a weak D match, TRBD1 (6 bases). The CDR3 sequence is 12 residues long. The V gene lost 5 bases and the J gene lost 11 bases, with 15 bases spanning the gap. Looked up from germline, CDR1 is SEHNR and CDR2 is FQNEAQ (reference sequence). The CDR3 DNA is TGTGCCAGCAGCCAACAGGGTCCAACCGCTTTCTTT. It is translated as CASSQQGPTAFF.

The chain uses TRBV9 and TRBJ2-5, with D perhaps matching TRBD2 (6 bases). V dropped 0 bases and J dropped 2 bases, with 17 bases sitting between them. Germline CDR1 and CDR2: SGDLS and YYNGEE. The CDR3 has 17 residues. In nucleotides, the CDR3 is TGTGCCAGCAGCGTAGGTAATAGCGGAGGTTATCAAGAGACCCAGTACTTC. Protein sequence: CASSVGNSGGYQETQYF.